Shown below are 21 T cell receptor beta chains from a single sample sequenced in a study of OX40 agonist ivuxolimab in advanced cancers. The protocol was immunoSEQ multiplex PCR, while the TCRdb copy is restricted to in-frame clones and leaves out a portion. The data contain tens of thousands of clones, about 88% of them seen just once; the ten biggest clones take up roughly 1.3%. Sequences were derived from CD4+ or CD8+ T cells sorted from blood, sampled in a trial of the OX40 agonist ivuxolimab. These receptors came from an adult with an advanced solid tumor such as melanoma, head and neck, liver or kidney cancer.

This chain joins TRBV9 and TRBJ1-4, with no clear D. This CDR3 is built from 14 residues. Trimming took 0 bases from V and 3 from J, leaving 6 bases between them. Per the germline V gene, CDR1 is SGDLS and CDR2 is YYNGEE. CDR3 in amino acids: CASSVGGSNEKLFF. CDR3 nucleotide sequence: TGTGCCAGCAGCGTAGGAGGGTCTAATGAAAAACTGTTTTTT.

The chain is built from TRBV4-1 and TRBJ1-2; unclear D gene. The CDR3 covers 18 residues. Looked up from germline, CDR1 is MGHRA and CDR2 is YSYEKL. Trimming took 0 bases from V and 2 from J, leaving 19 bases between them. CDR3 residues: CASSQDGFRIGKNYGYTF. The CDR3 DNA reads as TGCGCCAGCAGCCAAGATGGGTTCAGGATAGGGAAAAACTATGGCTACACCTTC.

The chain carries TRBV7-3 and TRBJ2-7, with no clear D. The CDR3 is made up of 14 amino acids. V was cut by 5 bases and J by 1 base, with 12 bases left in between. Per the germline V gene, CDR1 is SGHTA and CDR2 is FQGTGA. The CDR3 DNA is TGTGCCAGCAGCCCCGACTCGCTATCCTACGAGCAGTACTTC. Translated: CASSPDSLSYEQYF. The complete variable domain, with remaining parts taken from reference TRBV7-3 and TRBJ2-7, reads GAGVSQTPSNKVTEKGKYVELRCDPISGHTALYWYRQSLGQGPEFLIYFQGTGAADDSGLPNDRFFAVRPEGSVSTLKIQRTERGDSAVYLCASSPDSLSYEQYFGPGTRLTVT.

This clone appeared a few times. The rearrangement uses TRBV7-2 and TRBJ1-1; no reliable D call. Germline values: CDR1 SGHTA, CDR2 FQGNSA. The CDR3 sequence is 14 residues long. V was trimmed by 6 bases and J by 0 bases, leaving 11 bases between them. The chain's CDR3 is CASSLLEMNTEAFF. In nucleotides, the CDR3 is TGTGCCAGCAGTCTTCTTGAGATGAACACTGAAGCTTTCTTT.

This chain connects TRBV19 to TRBJ2-3, with a tentative D call TRBD1 (7 bases). CDR3 length equals 16 residues. The V gene lost 4 bases and the J gene lost 1 base, with 15 bases spanning the gap. The germline CDR1 and CDR2 sequences are LNHDA and SQIVND (reference sequence). The CDR3 is CASSRRTGGGTDTQYF. The CDR3, as DNA: TGTGCCAGTAGTAGAAGGACAGGAGGGGGCACAGATACGCAGTATTTT.

This chain links TRBV6-1 with TRBJ2-7, with 8 bases fitting TRBD1. The CDR3 sequence is 14 residues long. J gave up 0 bases and V 6 bases, and 4 bases lay outside the gene matches. Germline CDR1 and CDR2: MNHNS and SASEGT. CDR3 DNA: TGTGCCAGCAGACGGACAGGGTTCTCCTACGAGCAGTACTTC. Protein sequence: CASRRTGFSYEQYF.

This clone was detected only once. The chain is built from TRBV27 and TRBJ1-2; weak D call: TRBD1 (6 bases). CDR1 and CDR2 (germline): MNHEY, SMNVEV (reference sequence). V was clipped by 0 bases and J by 1 base, with 15 bases between them. This CDR3 comprises 17 residues. CDR3 nucleotide sequence: TGTGCCAGCAGTTTATCGGGGCGGACAGACCTTAACTATGGCTACACCTTC. This encodes CASSLSGRTDLNYGYTF.

V gene TRBV7-2 combines with J gene TRBJ2-1; D uncertain. CDR3 length equals 13 residues. The V and J ends lost 1 base and 5 bases respectively, with 6 bases between them. Germline V gene sequence: CDR1 SGHTA, CDR2 FQGNSA. The CDR3 region has the DNA TGTGCCAGCAGCTTAGTAGTAAACAATGAGCAGTTCTTC. The encoded protein is CASSLVVNNEQFF.

V usage is TRBV7-2 and J usage is TRBJ1-4; 8 nucleotides agree with TRBD1. Germline lookup yields CDR1 SGHTA and CDR2 FQGNSA. With V trimmed by 6 bases and J by 4 bases, 7 bases remained unmatched. The CDR3 loop spans 15 amino acids. CDR3 DNA sequence: TGTGCCAGCAGTCCAAGGACAGGGCTTAATGAAAAACTGTTTTTT. Protein sequence: CASSPRTGLNEKLFF.

This rearrangement joins TRBV14 to TRBJ1-4, with a possible D match to TRBD1 (5 bases). This CDR3 is built from 15 residues. V lost 1 base and J 3 bases, leaving 9 bases between the germline ends. The germline CDR1 and CDR2 sequences are SGHDN and FVKESK. CDR3 nucleotides: TGTGCCAGCAGCCAAGTTGGGGCAGCTAATGAAAAACTGTTTTTT. This sequence encodes CASSQVGAANEKLFF.

V is TRBV9 and J is TRBJ2-5; TRBD2 matches 12 bases. The CDR3 runs to 16 residues. After removal of 0 bases from V and 5 bases from J, the junction contained 5 bases not matched to a gene. The germline gives CDR1 SGDLS, CDR2 YYNGEE. CDR3 loop: CASSVASGGAQETQYF. The CDR3 DNA follows: TGTGCCAGCAGCGTAGCTAGCGGGGGGGCCCAGGAGACCCAGTACTTC.

The chain combines TRBV27 with TRBJ2-5; 11 positions match TRBD2. The trim removed 4 bases at V and 2 bases at J, leaving 12 bases unmatched. This CDR3 is built from 18 residues. In germline, CDR1 is MNHEY, CDR2 SMNVEV (reference sequence). The CDR3 DNA sequence: TGTGCCAGCAGTTCTCTACTAGCGGGGGTAGCGCCGCAAGAGACCCAGTACTTC. Translation gives CASSSLLAGVAPQETQYF.

This rearrangement joins TRBV5-5 to TRBJ2-7; no firm D call. Between the trimmed V and J ends, which lost 2 bases and 0 bases, there was a span of 9 bases. The CDR3 is 14 amino acids. Germline CDR1 is SGHKS and CDR2 is YYEKEE (reference sequence). CDR3 sequence reads: CASSLAQFSYEQYF. CDR3 nucleotide sequence: TGTGCCAGCAGCTTAGCCCAATTCTCCTACGAGCAGTACTTC.

The chain employs TRBV18 and TRBJ1-1; no clear D. The CDR3 consists of 14 residues. Trimming shortened V by 1 base and J by 3 bases, and 9 bases separated the two germline ends. CDR1 is KGHSH, CDR2 LQKENI, per germline. The DNA for the CDR3 is TGTGCCAGCTCACCACTCAACAGACACACTGAAGCTTTCTTT. Translating gives CASSPLNRHTEAFF. Filled out from reference TRBV18 and TRBJ1-1, the complete variable domain reads NAGVMQNPRHLVRRRGQEARLRCSPMKGHSHVYWYRQLPEEGLKFMVYLQKENIIDESGMPKERFSAEFPKEGPSILRIQQVVRGDSAAYFCASSPLNRHTEAFFGQGTRLTVV.

This chain links TRBV7-8 with TRBJ1-5; D is unresolved. CDR3 length: 13 amino acids. The germline gives CDR1 SGHVS, CDR2 FQNEAQ. V was trimmed by 4 bases and J by 9 bases, leaving 13 bases between them. For the CDR3, the DNA is TGTGCCAGCAGCTCCGACATACCCGGGCCCCAGCATTTT. This codes for CASSSDIPGPQHF.

V usage is TRBV28 and J usage is TRBJ1-2; no definite D call. V lost 4 bases and J lost 5, with 8 bases in between. The CDR3 consists of 12 residues. Germline V lookup: CDR1 MDHEN, CDR2 SYDVKM. CDR3 DNA: TGTGCCAGCAGTTCCTACCGGTATGGCTACACCTTC. It codes for CASSSYRYGYTF.

This clone is a singleton in its sample. This chain links TRBV25-1 with TRBJ1-5; possibly TRBD1 for D (5 bases). V dropped 4 bases and J dropped 0 bases, with 10 bases sitting between them. CDR3 length equals 15 residues. Germline V gene lookup returns CDR1 MGHDK and CDR2 SYGVNS. Here the CDR3 reads CASSGAGPSNQPQHF. The DNA for the CDR3 is TGTGCCAGCAGTGGAGCAGGGCCTAGCAATCAGCCCCAGCATTTT.

This clone showed up just a few times. The CDR3 coding sequence is TGCGCCAGCAGCCAAACAGGGAATAGCAATCAGCCCCAGCATTTT. Protein product: CASSQTGNSNQPQHF. The chain is built from TRBV4-1 and TRBJ1-5; a weak D match, TRBD1 (6 bases). The V end lost 2 bases, the J end lost 0 bases, and 8 bases lay between the germline ends. This CDR3 is built from 15 residues. Per the germline V gene, CDR1 is MGHRA and CDR2 is YSYEKL.

The chain links TRBV29-1 to TRBJ2-3; possibly TRBD1 or TRBD2 for D (6 bases each). The CDR3 is 13 amino acids. Germline assignment: CDR1 SQVTM and CDR2 ANQGSEA. The germline V and J ends were trimmed by 4 bases and 0 bases, with 8 bases remaining between them. The CDR3 bases are TGCAGCGTTGCGGGGGCTAGCACAGATACGCAGTATTTT. Translation: CSVAGASTDTQYF.

The chain carries TRBV15 and TRBJ2-7, with D tentatively TRBD2 (6 bases). Germline CDR1 is LNHNV and CDR2 is YYDKDF (reference sequence). The length of the CDR3 is 16 residues. V was shortened by 0 bases and J by 0 bases, with 12 bases between the two germline ends. The CDR3 protein is CATSRDGGASSYEQYF. The CDR3 DNA follows: TGTGCCACCAGCAGAGATGGAGGGGCGAGCTCCTACGAGCAGTACTTC.

The chain employs TRBV11-2 and TRBJ1-1, with D unresolved. Germline V lookup: CDR1 SGHAT, CDR2 FQNNGV. The CDR3 consists of 15 residues. Trimming left V 2 bases short and J 2 bases short, with 12 bases between. The chain's CDR3 is CASSLQPAVNTEAFF. For the CDR3, the DNA is TGTGCCAGCAGCTTACAACCGGCGGTTAACACTGAAGCTTTCTTT.